Listed below are T cell receptor beta chains from one sample, sequenced in a study of CD4 T cells in relation to SARS-CoV-2 and coronaviruses. Antigen specificity for these receptors is unknown. Repertoires were generated with immunoSEQ multiplex PCR, while TCRdb's copy carries only in-frame clones and drops some. The sample holds 15,000 to 18,000 clones, over 60% seen once. Sequencing was performed on CD4+ T cells from PBMCs, cultured in vitro. The receptors here all came from a human donor in good health. CDR3s include the opening cysteine and the closing phenylalanine or tryptophan. Each record gives: CDR3 length, V gene, clone size, D gene, J gene, CDR3 protein, CDR3 DNA. The D gene is left open where the match is weak. Some rows have no size entry. The others give once, few or many, or a class for an expanded clone.

14	TRBV5-5	NA	NA	TRBJ2-5	CASSTDRRGETQYF	TGTGCCAGCAGCACCGACAGGAGGGGGGAGACCCAGTACTTC
19	TRBV19	once	TRBD2	TRBJ2-1	CASSGIMGLAGVAYNEQFF	TGTGCCAGTAGTGGGATAATGGGACTAGCGGGAGTGGCCTACAATGAGCAGTTCTTC
16	TRBV29-1	once	NA	TRBJ2-1	CSVEMWAGSSYNEQFF	TGCAGCGTTGAGATGTGGGCAGGGAGCTCCTACAATGAGCAGTTCTTC
14	TRBV5-6	once	NA	TRBJ2-5	CASSLEAAQETQYF	TGTGCCAGCAGCTTGGAGGCAGCACAAGAGACCCAGTACTTC
17	TRBV19	NA	NA	TRBJ1-6	CASSINPSSPIISPLHF	TGTGCCAGTAGTATCAACCCCTCATCTCCTATAATTTCACCCCTCCACTTT
14	TRBV18	once	NA	TRBJ2-7	CASSSGQDSYEQYF	TGTGCCAGCTCATCCGGACAAGACTCCTACGAGCAGTACTTC
17	TRBV3-1/TRBV3-2	NA	NA	TRBJ1-4	CASSQDRLMGRGEKLFF	TGTGCCAGCAGCCAAGATCGACTGATGGGAAGGGGGGAAAAACTGTTTTTT
15	TRBV19	few	TRBD1	TRBJ1-5	CASRGTGASNQPQHF	TGTGCCAGTAGGGGGACAGGGGCTAGCAATCAGCCCCAGCATTTT
12	TRBV2	NA	NA	TRBJ1-2	CASRGANYGYTF	TGTGCCAGCAGGGGTGCTAACTATGGCTACACCTTC
13	TRBV18	few	TRBD2	TRBJ2-7	CASSPGTSYEQYF	TGTGCCAGCTCACCCGGGACTAGTTACGAGCAGTACTTC
17	TRBV2	NA	TRBD2	TRBJ2-1	CASARKLAGATKNEQFF	TGTGCCAGCGCCCGGAAACTAGCGGGAGCCACCAAGAATGAGCAGTTCTTC
15	TRBV19	NA	NA	TRBJ2-7	CASSLDRSSSYEQYF	TGTGCCAGTAGTCTCGACAGGTCTAGCTCCTACGAGCAGTACTTC
17	TRBV24-1	NA	TRBD2	TRBJ2-1	CATSGRTSGASYNEQFF	TGTGCCACCAGTGGTAGGACTAGCGGGGCATCCTACAATGAGCAGTTCTTC
15	TRBV6-5	NA	NA	TRBJ1-4	CASSYGTHPNEKLFF	TGTGCCAGCAGTTACGGGACACATCCTAATGAAAAACTGTTTTTT
11	TRBV12-3/TRBV12-4	NA	NA	TRBJ2-5	CASSLYRGPYF	TGTGCCAGCAGTTTATACAGAGGTCCGTACTTC
14	TRBV2	few	NA	TRBJ1-1	CASSELGLNTEAFF	TGTGCCAGCAGTGAATTGGGACTGAACACTGAAGCTTTCTTT
15	TRBV27	NA	NA	TRBJ2-2	CASRDLPTNTGELFF	TGTGCCAGCAGGGACCTTCCGACTAACACCGGGGAGCTGTTTTTT
14	TRBV10-3	NA	NA	TRBJ2-3	CAIKPGRGADTQYF	TGTGCCATCAAGCCTGGCAGGGGGGCAGATACGCAGTATTTT
16	TRBV27	NA	TRBD1	TRBJ2-5	CASSTIRTGGGETQYF	TGTGCCAGCAGTACCATTCGGACAGGGGGGGGAGAGACCCAGTACTTC
15	TRBV19	NA	NA	TRBJ2-7	CASSMRGQHDYEQYF	TGTGCCAGTAGTATGAGAGGACAGCACGACTACGAGCAGTACTTC
14	TRBV5-1	NA	NA	TRBJ1-1	CASSLQVKNTEAFF	TGCGCCAGCAGCTTACAGGTGAAGAACACTGAAGCTTTCTTT
19	TRBV4-2	NA	NA	TRBJ2-1	CASSQVRSGLWTASHEQFF	TGTGCCAGCAGCCAAGTTAGGTCGGGCCTATGGACTGCAAGCCATGAGCAGTTCTTC
18	TRBV9	NA	NA	TRBJ2-1	CASSVAIRETGANNEQFF	TGTGCCAGCAGCGTAGCTATAAGGGAGACGGGAGCTAACAATGAGCAGTTCTTC
14	TRBV14	NA	TRBD2	TRBJ2-3	CASSAGAREGTQYF	TGTGCCAGCTCTGCAGGGGCGCGGGAGGGTACGCAGTATTTT
16	TRBV5-1	NA	NA	TRBJ2-7	CASSLDGSVSAYEQYF	TGCGCCAGCAGCTTGGATGGTAGCGTCAGTGCCTACGAGCAGTACTTC
13	TRBV11-2	few	NA	TRBJ1-5	CASSQGGNQPQHF	TGTGCCAGCAGCCAGGGAGGGAATCAGCCCCAGCATTTT
16	TRBV4-2	NA	NA	TRBJ2-2	CASSRGQTGGTGELFF	TGTGCCAGCAGCCGAGGACAGACTGGAGGGACCGGGGAGCTGTTTTTT
13	TRBV28	NA	NA	TRBJ1-6	CASRGEMGSPLHF	TGTGCCAGCAGAGGGGAGATGGGATCACCCCTCCACTTT
15	TRBV6-1	NA	NA	TRBJ2-2	CASSDLAGRDGELFF	TGTGCCAGCAGTGATTTGGCGGGGCGAGACGGGGAGCTGTTTTTT
13	TRBV6-5	NA	TRBD1	TRBJ2-7	CASRGTGFYEQYF	TGTGCCAGCAGAGGGACAGGGTTCTACGAGCAGTACTTC
15	TRBV21-1	NA	NA	TRBJ1-2	CASSKWGQGALGYTF	NA
11	TRBV12-3/TRBV12-4	NA	NA	TRBJ2-1	CASSPAFEQFF	TGTGCCAGCAGTCCCGCCTTCGAGCAGTTCTTC
15	TRBV24-1	few	NA	TRBJ1-1	CATSDPSGGNTEAFF	TGTGCCACCAGTGATCCTTCGGGCGGGAACACTGAAGCTTTCTTT
13	TRBV29-1	few	NA	TRBJ1-6	CSVGQGNNSPLHF	TGCAGCGTTGGGCAGGGTAATAATTCACCCCTCCACTTT
15	TRBV2	NA	NA	TRBJ1-1	CASSEAGQGNTEAFF	TGTGCCAGCAGTGAAGCTGGCCAGGGGAACACTGAAGCTTTCTTT
15	TRBV9	NA	TRBD2	TRBJ2-7	CASSAGGGFSYEQYF	TGTGCCAGCAGCGCTGGCGGGGGTTTTTCCTACGAGCAGTACTTC
11	TRBV20-1	few	NA	TRBJ2-3	CSAHRADTQYF	TGCAGTGCCCACAGGGCAGATACGCAGTATTTT
16	TRBV11-2	NA	NA	TRBJ2-7	CASSRDSTRDPWEQYF	TGTGCCAGCAGCAGGGACTCCACAAGGGATCCTTGGGAGCAGTACTTC
13	TRBV10-3	NA	NA	TRBJ2-7	CAISARVLDEQYF	TGTGCCATCAGTGCTCGGGTTCTGGACGAGCAGTACTTC
13	TRBV19	NA	NA	TRBJ1-1	CASSIQGVSGAFF	TGTGCCAGTAGTATACAGGGAGTCAGCGGAGCTTTCTTT
18	TRBV18	NA	NA	TRBJ2-2	CASSQNTMTRDNTGELFF	TGTGCCAGCTCACAGAACACTATGACTAGAGATAACACCGGGGAGCTGTTTTTT
18	TRBV3-1/TRBV3-2	NA	TRBD1	TRBJ2-3	CASSQAILTGVSPDTQYF	TGTGCCAGCAGCCAAGCAATCTTGACAGGGGTTTCCCCAGATACGCAGTATTTT
15	TRBV27	NA	NA	TRBJ1-5	CASSTTVPSNQPQHF	TGTGCCAGCAGTACCACGGTCCCTAGCAATCAGCCCCAGCATTTT
13	TRBV10-3	NA	TRBD1	TRBJ1-2	CAISGGGLYGYTF	TGTGCCATCAGTGGAGGGGGCCTCTATGGCTACACCTTC
16	TRBV2	NA	TRBD2	TRBJ2-3	CASTRGSSGSTDTQYF	TGTGCCAGCACCAGAGGGTCTAGCGGGAGCACAGATACGCAGTATTTT
16	TRBV7-2	NA	NA	TRBJ2-3	CASSFRDSLRRDTQYF	TGTGCCAGCAGCTTCCGGGACTCCCTTAGAAGAGATACGCAGTATTTT
13	TRBV2	NA	NA	TRBJ1-1	CASSEAPNTEAFF	TGTGCCAGCAGTGAAGCACCGAACACTGAAGCTTTCTTT
15	TRBV2	NA	TRBD2	TRBJ2-1	CASRLTSGRLNEQFF	TGTGCCAGCAGGCTCACTAGCGGACGTCTCAATGAGCAGTTCTTC
21	TRBV19	NA	TRBD2	TRBJ2-1	CASSSPRSSSGRDRSYNEQFF	TGTGCCAGTAGTTCCCCCCGGTCCTCTAGCGGGAGGGACCGCTCCTACAATGAGCAGTTCTTC